A selection of T cell receptor beta chains follows, all from one sample in a study of blood T cells in healthy people across ages. Each CDR3 protein is one row after TCRdb ran MiXCR on the 5' RACE reads. The table includes hundreds of thousands of distinct CDR3 sequences, around 25% detected once. This sample was also put to use in a study of T cells of mothers and their children.

Sequencing was performed on blood. The receptors derive from a boy aged 5-17 years in good health. Each CDR3 is given with its conserved first and last residue. Each record gives: clone size, J gene, V gene, CDR3 protein. The size of a clone is reported for some rows only, either as once, few or many, or as a class for expanded clones.

size: NA
J: TRBJ2-7
V: TRBV7-2
CDR3: CASSLRNGASYEQYF

size: few
J: TRBJ2-2
V: TRBV15
CDR3: CATSRDRGVNTGELFF

size: few
J: TRBJ2-7
V: TRBV3-1
CDR3: CASSQPGQGNEQYF

size: NA
J: TRBJ2-5
V: TRBV27
CDR3: CASRRTGAYQETQYF

size: NA
J: TRBJ2-5
V: TRBV20-1
CDR3: CSARGSAGTQYF

size: NA
J: TRBJ1-1
V: TRBV19
CDR3: CASSAPTGGWGAFF

size: NA
J: TRBJ2-7
V: TRBV28
CDR3: CASLTGRGYEQYF

size: once
J: TRBJ1-2
V: TRBV2
CDR3: CASKAGRDYGYTF

size: few
J: TRBJ2-1
V: TRBV5-4
CDR3: CASSLASGPYNEQFF

size: few
J: TRBJ2-7
V: TRBV6-5
CDR3: CASSITSGVYEQYF

size: NA
J: TRBJ2-7
V: TRBV4-2
CDR3: CASSQDRGGGLYEQYF

size: NA
J: TRBJ2-5
V: TRBV3-1
CDR3: CASSRVGAGYQETQYF

size: NA
J: TRBJ2-7
V: TRBV28
CDR3: CASSLLRRFSYEQYF

size: NA
J: TRBJ1-1
V: TRBV7-2
CDR3: CASSLWGGGRVNTEAFF

size: NA
J: TRBJ2-7
V: TRBV14
CDR3: CASSPIAGAVSYEQYF

size: few
J: TRBJ2-7
V: TRBV13
CDR3: CASSVRTSYEQYF

size: NA
J: NA
V: TRBV11-2
CDR3: CASSTDRRYEQYF

size: NA
J: TRBJ2-7
V: TRBV20-1
CDR3: CSAHTDREHEQYF

size: many
J: NA
V: TRBV28
CDR3: CASSFSRDISFEQYF

size: NA
J: TRBJ2-3
V: TRBV4-1
CDR3: CASSQPDRGGDTQYF

size: NA
J: TRBJ2-7
V: TRBV20-1
CDR3: CSASGTNSYEQYF

size: NA
J: TRBJ2-7
V: TRBV25-1
CDR3: CASSAGALSYEQYF

size: NA
J: TRBJ1-1
V: TRBV28
CDR3: CASSYVGVGTEAFF

size: NA
J: TRBJ1-6
V: TRBV7-2
CDR3: CASSLRRFYNSPLHF

size: few
J: TRBJ2-5
V: TRBV28
CDR3: CASIRVTRDDAETQYF

size: NA
J: TRBJ1-2
V: TRBV5-5
CDR3: CASSLASGGVGYGYTF

size: NA
J: TRBJ2-4
V: TRBV18
CDR3: CASSPGNKNIQYF

size: NA
J: TRBJ2-3
V: TRBV5-1
CDR3: CASSLWAVDTQYF

size: NA
J: TRBJ2-5
V: TRBV10-3
CDR3: CAISEIAGETQYF

size: NA
J: TRBJ2-7
V: TRBV7-6
CDR3: CASSSAPRGRTYEQYF

size: few
J: TRBJ1-6
V: TRBV20-1
CDR3: CSASLSDNSPLHF

size: few
J: TRBJ2-2
V: TRBV3-1
CDR3: CASSQYAGGPNGELFF

size: NA
J: TRBJ2-7
V: TRBV9
CDR3: CTSSPTSGGTEQYF

size: NA
J: TRBJ2-1
V: TRBV3-1
CDR3: CASSQAFGLAVYNEQFF

size: NA
J: TRBJ2-1
V: TRBV29-1
CDR3: CSVVRQNYNEQFF

size: NA
J: TRBJ2-7
V: TRBV20-1
CDR3: CSALPGDRDEQYF

size: few
J: TRBJ1-5
V: TRBV7-2
CDR3: CASSLTASNQPQHF

size: NA
J: NA
V: TRBV11-2
CDR3: CASSMWGEQFF

size: few
J: TRBJ2-5
V: TRBV24-1
CDR3: CATSEGGQGKIQETQYF

size: NA
J: TRBJ2-5
V: TRBV10-2
CDR3: CASSESNSKETQYF

size: few
J: TRBJ2-5
V: TRBV7-9
CDR3: CASSPNGTQYF